One sample yielded the 32 T cell receptor beta chains listed below, sequenced in a study of early T cells in non-severe SARS-CoV-2 infection. TCRdb re-called the 5' RACE reads with MiXCR, one entry per CDR3 protein. Among 90,000 to 100,000 distinct CDR3 sequences listed, about 13% were seen once. Sequenced material: whole blood. The receptors stem from an adult who was a healthcare worker with PCR-confirmed SARS-CoV-2 infection or an uninfected control (not recorded which).

This chain uses TRBV15 with TRBJ1-3; D unclear. Germline values: CDR1 LNHNV, CDR2 YYDKDF (reference sequence). This CDR3 is 15 amino acids long. The V and J ends lost 0 bases and 7 bases respectively, with 13 bases between them. CDR3 nucleotide sequence: TGTGCCACCAGCAGAGATGACGGCCGCGGCAACACCATATATTTT. This codes for CATSRDDGRGNTIYF.

This clonotype has ten or more counts. This chain uses TRBV5-1 with TRBJ1-1; 7 nucleotides match TRBD1. The CDR3 loop spans 16 amino acids. Germline V gene sequence: CDR1 SGHRS, CDR2 YFSETQ. V was pared by 4 bases and J by 7 bases, with 16 bases of the junction left unmatched. CDR3 bases: TGCGCCAGCAGCCCGGGCCGAGGGACAGAGTCGAGTGAAGCTTTCTTT. Amino acids: CASSPGRGTESSEAFF.

Ten or more counts support this clonotype. The gene calls are TRBV20-1 and TRBJ2-1; 10 bases fit TRBD2. The CDR3 has 15 residues. V shed 4 bases and J 9 bases; nucleotides not matched to a gene: 12. Germline CDR1 is DFQATT and CDR2 is SNEGSKA (reference sequence). The chain's CDR3 is CSAKTSGGAWGEQFF. DNA of the CDR3: TGCAGTGCTAAGACCAGCGGGGGGGCCTGGGGTGAGCAGTTCTTC.

This clonotype came up many times. The V call is TRBV15, the J call TRBJ1-1; TRBD1 is a possible D gene (5 bases). Trimming removed 8 bases at V and 6 bases at J, with 16 bases between. The CDR3 is made up of 13 amino acids. CDR1 LNHNV and CDR2 YYDKDF come from the germline V gene (reference sequence). Here the CDR3 DNA reads TGTGCCACCTCCGCTAGGGCGGGGGCTGAAGCTTTCTTT. This sequence encodes CATSARAGAEAFF.

The chain is built from TRBV18 and TRBJ2-1; 9 nucleotides match TRBD2. CDR3 length: 17 residues. J gave up 1 base and V 2 bases, and 6 bases lay outside the gene matches. Looked up from germline, CDR1 is KGHSH and CDR2 is LQKENI. The CDR3 DNA is TGTGCCAGCTCACCAACGGCGGGGGGGCATTCCTACAATGAGCAGTTCTTC. Its translation is CASSPTAGGHSYNEQFF.

This clonotype appeared a few times. The chain carries TRBV4-1 and TRBJ1-5; D is unresolved. V was shortened by 3 bases and J by 2 bases, with 8 bases between the two germline ends. This CDR3 spans 14 amino acids. Germline loops: CDR1 MGHRA, CDR2 YSYEKL. CDR3 in DNA: TGCGCCAGCAGCCACGGGTCCCGCAATCAGCCCCAGCATTTT. This translates into CASSHGSRNQPQHF.

A few counts support this clonotype. This rearrangement joins TRBV5-4 to TRBJ2-6; 10 bases are shared with TRBD1. The CDR3 is made up of 17 amino acids. With 3 bases clipped from V and 1 base from J, the junction kept 4 bases outside the gene matches. CDR1 is SGHNT and CDR2 is YYREEE in the germline V gene (reference sequence). Here the CDR3 reads CASSSGTGVSGANVLTF. The CDR3 coding sequence is TGTGCCAGCAGCTCGGGGACAGGGGTTTCTGGGGCCAACGTCCTGACTTTC.

The chain carries TRBV29-1 and TRBJ1-1; D unclear. The V end lost 3 bases, the J end lost 1 base, and 9 bases lay between the germline ends. The CDR3 runs 13 residues. Germline CDR1 SQVTM, CDR2 ANQGSEA. CDR3 in DNA: TGCAGCGTTGATCCCGGCAGGAACACTGAAGCTTTCTTT. This encodes CSVDPGRNTEAFF.

The chain employs TRBV20-1 and TRBJ1-2; tentatively, D is TRBD1 (6 bases). V was pared by 2 bases and J by 2 bases, with 21 bases between. The CDR3 spans 17 residues. Germline CDR1 reads DFQATT; CDR2 reads SNEGSKA (reference sequence). The CDR3 DNA reads TGCAGTGCTAGACCAACGGGGGGCAGGAGACTCAACTATGGCTACACCTTC. Encoded protein: CSARPTGGRRLNYGYTF.

The V call is TRBV18, the J call TRBJ2-5; no firm D call. Germline loops: CDR1 KGHSH, CDR2 LQKENI. V lost 8 bases and J lost 4, with 14 bases in between. The CDR3 extends over 13 amino acids. DNA of the CDR3: TGTGCCAGCCTACGGAGCTCCGCAGAGACCCAGTACTTC. It specifies CASLRSSAETQYF.

There are a few counts of this clonotype. The chain employs TRBV27 and TRBJ2-3, with D perhaps TRBD1 (5 bases). Germline CDR1 is MNHEY and CDR2 is SMNVEV (reference sequence). Trimming cost V 5 bases and J 6 bases, with 18 bases left between them. CDR3 length equals 15 residues. This CDR3 is CASSLWTHTGDTQYF. The CDR3, as DNA: TGTGCCAGCAGTCTATGGACACATACCGGGGATACGCAGTATTTT.

This clonotype was detected many times. This chain uses TRBV4-3 with TRBJ1-1; 8 nucleotides match TRBD1. This CDR3 spans 13 amino acids. Germline CDR1 and CDR2: LGHNA and YSLEER. V was clipped by 0 bases and J by 11 bases; unmatched bases: 5. In DNA, the CDR3 is TGCGCCAGCAGCCAAGATCTGGACAGGGAGGCTTTCTTT. Residues: CASSQDLDREAFF.

This clonotype was recorded many times. The rearrangement links TRBV7-9 to TRBJ1-4, with D unclear. The germline CDR1 and CDR2 sequences are SEHNR and FQNEAQ (reference sequence). The V and J ends lost 2 bases and 3 bases respectively, with 7 bases between them. This CDR3 is built from 14 residues. The CDR3 DNA follows: TGTGCCAGCAGCTTACGCCAGTCTAATGAAAAACTGTTTTTT. As protein: CASSLRQSNEKLFF.

This clonotype has at least ten counts. This chain uses TRBV19 with TRBJ1-5; possibly TRBD1 for D (5 bases). This CDR3 spans 16 amino acids. Per the germline V gene, CDR1 is LNHDA and CDR2 is SQIVND (reference sequence). Trimming stripped 0 bases from V and 9 bases from J, with 18 bases between. CDR3 sequence: CASSIDMRGRSLPQHF. In DNA form, the CDR3 reads TGTGCCAGTAGTATAGATATGAGGGGACGTAGCCTGCCCCAGCATTTT.

This clonotype was picked up a small number of times. The chain recombines TRBV5-1 with TRBJ2-7; maybe TRBD1 (6 bases). Between the trimmed V and J ends, which lost 7 bases and 6 bases, there was a span of 14 bases. The CDR3 extends over 12 amino acids. The germline V gene has CDR1 SGHRS and CDR2 YFSETQ. In DNA form, the CDR3 reads TGCGCCAGCGGACGTGGCAGGGGCGAGCAGTACTTC. It translates to CASGRGRGEQYF.

This clonotype was observed a few times. V gene TRBV28 combines with J gene TRBJ1-5; D is uncertain. Per germline, CDR1 MDHEN and CDR2 SYDVKM. Trimming removed 2 bases from V and 5 bases from J, with 7 bases in between. The CDR3 totals 13 residues. CDR3 region: CASSLVWDQPQHF. CDR3 DNA sequence: TGTGCCAGCAGTTTAGTGTGGGATCAGCCCCAGCATTTT.

The sample holds many counts of this clonotype. The V call is TRBV11-2, the J call TRBJ1-1, with unresolved D. The germline CDR1 and CDR2 sequences are SGHAT and FQNNGV. The CDR3 spans 13 residues. The V and J ends lost 3 bases and 0 bases respectively, with 5 bases between them. DNA of the CDR3: TGTGCCAGCAGCTTTGACATGAACACTGAAGCTTTCTTT. Protein: CASSFDMNTEAFF.

This rearrangement joins TRBV7-2 to TRBJ2-3, with D perhaps matching TRBD1 or TRBD2 (5 bases each). Germline V gives CDR1 SGHTA, CDR2 FQGNSA. This CDR3 has 14 amino acids. Between the trimmed V and J ends, which lost 4 bases and 8 bases, there was a span of 16 bases. DNA for the CDR3: TGTGCCAGCAGCTCAGGGACGCCGGCCGGTACGCAGTATTTT. It codes for CASSSGTPAGTQYF.

This chain links TRBV28 with TRBJ1-1; a weak D match, TRBD1 (5 bases). The germline gives CDR1 MDHEN, CDR2 SYDVKM. V lost 8 bases and J 1 base, leaving 11 bases between the germline ends. The CDR3 spans 13 residues. The CDR3 loop is CASARQRNTEAFF. The CDR3 nucleotides are TGTGCCAGCGCAAGACAGAGGAACACTGAAGCTTTCTTT.

The chain couples TRBV7-9 to TRBJ1-1; 8 bases agree with TRBD1. Losses at the gene ends were 5 bases for V and 5 bases for J; bases not matched to a gene: 10. The CDR3 covers 15 residues. Per the germline V gene, CDR1 is SEHNR and CDR2 is FQNEAQ (reference sequence). For the CDR3, the DNA is TGTGCCAGCAGCCCGAAACGACAGGGGAAGACTGAAGCTTTCTTT. As protein: CASSPKRQGKTEAFF.

This chain's CDR3 is CASSPRGLAEKLFF. CDR3 coding DNA: TGTGCCAGCAGCCCCAGGGGGCTCGCGGAAAAACTGTTTTTT. The chain employs TRBV7-2 and TRBJ1-4; TRBD1 matches 8 bases. The CDR3 contains 14 residues. Trimming at V came to 5 bases and at J to 8 bases, leaving 7 bases not matched to a gene. Germline V gene lookup returns CDR1 SGHTA and CDR2 FQGNSA.

In this sample, this clonotype turned up a few times. This chain uses TRBV28 with TRBJ1-2; D might be TRBD1 (5 bases). Germline CDR1 is MDHEN and CDR2 is SYDVKM. The germline V and J ends were trimmed by 5 bases and 4 bases, with 23 bases remaining between them. There are 17 residues in the CDR3. The CDR3 coding sequence is TGTGCCAGCAGTCTCGTCAATCCTCTGGCGGGGCTCTATGGCTACACCTTC. This translates into CASSLVNPLAGLYGYTF.

This clonotype was observed at least ten times. The chain is built from TRBV6-5 and TRBJ2-7; weak D call: TRBD2 (5 bases). Trimming removed 4 bases from V and 4 bases from J, with 17 bases in between. Germline V gene data show CDR1 as MNHEY and CDR2 as SVGAGI. CDR3 size: 15 residues. The CDR3 region is CASSFTEAVGYEQYF. CDR3 DNA sequence: TGTGCCAGCAGTTTTACAGAAGCGGTGGGATACGAGCAGTACTTC.

J is TRBJ1-4 and V is TRBV3-1; tentative D call: TRBD1 (6 bases). Germline CDR1 and CDR2: LGHDT and YNNKEL (reference sequence). V lost 0 bases to trimming and J lost 7 bases, with 9 bases between them. This CDR3 is built from 14 residues. The CDR3, as DNA: TGTGCCAGCAGCCAAGATGGAGGGGGTGAAAAACTGTTTTTT. Encoded protein: CASSQDGGGEKLFF.

This clonotype was counted only a few times. V and J are TRBV4-2 and TRBJ1-2; the D gene is possibly TRBD1 (5 bases). From germline, CDR1 is LGHNA and CDR2 YNFKEQ. V lost 5 bases to trimming and J lost 2 bases, with 9 bases between them. CDR3 length equals 13 residues. The CDR3 is CASSAGSNYGYTF. The CDR3 DNA is TGTGCCAGCAGCGCAGGGAGCAACTATGGCTACACCTTC.

This clonotype was counted only a few times. The rearrangement uses TRBV4-2 and TRBJ1-1; D is ambiguous. CDR3 length: 12 residues. The germline gives CDR1 LGHNA, CDR2 YNFKEQ. Trimming shortened V by 8 bases and J by 5 bases, and 12 bases separated the two germline ends. CDR3 in DNA: TGTGCCAGCTCTAGTAGGTATACTGAAGCTTTCTTT. Translation: CASSSRYTEAFF.

The chain joins TRBV2 to TRBJ2-1; possible D gene TRBD1, 6 bases. The CDR3 covers 15 residues. V was trimmed by 6 bases and J by 2 bases, leaving 14 bases between them. Germline lookup yields CDR1 SNHLY and CDR2 FYNNEI. The CDR3 sequence: CASRADRPAYNEQFF. In nucleotides, the CDR3 is TGTGCCAGCAGGGCAGACAGGCCCGCCTACAATGAGCAGTTCTTC.

This clonotype has ten or more counts. The CDR3 DNA is TGTGCCATCAAGTCGGACAGGGGGTTAAACGGGCCCCAGCATTTT. Amino acids: CAIKSDRGLNGPQHF. This rearrangement joins TRBV10-3 to TRBJ1-5; TRBD1 aligns across 10 bases. The CDR3 has 15 residues. Germline V CDR1 and CDR2: ENHRY, SYGVKD. After removal of 7 bases from V and 9 bases from J, the junction contained 12 bases not matched to a gene.

This clonotype was counted between two and nine times. The gene calls are TRBV10-2 and TRBJ1-2, with 11 bases aligning to TRBD1. The CDR3 consists of 14 residues. J gave up 8 bases and V 5 bases, and 7 bases lay outside the gene matches. The germline V gene encodes CDR1 WSHSY and CDR2 SAAADI. The CDR3 DNA is TGCGCCAGCAGTCGGGACAGGGGGTTTGGCGGCTACACCTTC. Amino acid sequence: CASSRDRGFGGYTF.

The rearrangement joins TRBV18 to TRBJ1-3; D may be TRBD1 (6 bases). CDR3 length: 15 amino acids. V shed 3 bases and J shed 4 bases, with 13 bases lying between them. In germline, CDR1 is KGHSH, CDR2 LQKENI. In DNA form, the CDR3 reads TGTGCCAGCTCACCCGAACAGGGTAAAGGAAACACCATATATTTT. This gives the protein CASSPEQGKGNTIYF.

This clonotype has more than one count but fewer than ten. The V call is TRBV24-1, the J call TRBJ2-1; 9 bases map to TRBD1. The CDR3 is made up of 11 amino acids. The V gene's germline CDR1 is KGHDR and CDR2 SFDVKD. Trimming took 7 bases from V and 15 from J; bases not matched to a gene: 6. The CDR3 reads CATSSRDRAFF. The CDR3, as DNA: TGTGCCACCAGCTCCCGGGACAGGGCGTTCTTC.

This clonotype was picked up many times. This chain links TRBV12-3 or TRBV12-4 with TRBJ1-2; TRBD1 might be the D (5 bases). The CDR3 consists of 11 residues. Trimming left V 4 bases short and J 5 bases short, with 5 bases between. The CDR3 sequence is CASSSGYGYTF. The CDR3 nucleotides read TGTGCCAGCAGTTCAGGGTATGGCTACACCTTC.